Listed here is a single T cell receptor beta chain. Its target antigen remains unknown. The record has no base qualities; no much larger clone is one base away. The donors belonged to the validation cohort of roughly 120 subjects, which was separate from the roughly 700-subject first cohort. Library prep was done by the immunoSEQ multiplex PCR assay. Per the authors' processing: A statistical classification framework was built for diagnosing cytomegalovirus status from the catalog of TCR beta chain sequences. TCRdb took over this immuneACCESS table, retaining in-frame rearrangements with V and J assigned. Such tables are incomplete; in checked studies, under half of the missing clones stem from an unresolved V gene, and the remainder is unexplained. V and J calls and clone size are those listed in that table; D and trimming were worked out from the DNA. The sample table shows 100,000 to 150,000 clones, and more than 70% are seen once. Jointly, the top ten make up approximately 2% of the sample.

Measured from the cysteine to the phenylalanine, the CDR3 is 14 residues long. Only the CDR3 portion is preserved as DNA: 42 bases, with reading frame beginning at the first base. V loses 0 bases, J loses 0 bases, and the germline ends lie 5 bases apart. CDR1 and CDR2 were assigned from the germline V gene as MNHEY and SVGAGI. The entry originates in a study of cytomegalovirus exposure and HLA in healthy donors (TCRdb year 2017). For the wider study: A later analysis indicated that the roughly 130 validation repertoires were generated on the platform also employed for the approximately 700 repertoires of the first cohort. The study aimed to test whether cataloging public T cell receptors could reveal signatures of past pathogen exposure. To predict cytomegalovirus infection status, the study combined high-throughput TCR immunosequencing, statistical association of individual TCRs with disease status, and machine learning. Besides the first cohort of 550 to 750 subjects, a separate validation cohort made up of 120 different subjects was used. Findings and caveats that apply to the study as a whole: In vitro tests confirmed that a few of the cytomegalovirus-associated TCR beta chains recognize cytomegalovirus antigens. The study listed around 160 TCR beta chains as associated with cytomegalovirus. The authors suggested that the approach could potentially be extended to other disease states and immunological phenotypes. A later analysis had no HLA typing for the validation cohort, so co-occurrence there was scored across all 110 or so repertoires. The classifier was reported to diagnose cytomegalovirus status with high specificity and sensitivity in both the original cohort and the validation cohort. Across donors, most TCR sequences were observed very rarely, whereas some public TCRs were present in many individuals. Of the cluster scores, 85% to 95% were above 0 in a later analysis, which found that TCRs clustered in the first cohort also tended to co-occur in the 95 to 150 validation repertoires.

The sequencing input was PBMCs. The clonotype was recovered from a woman aged 30 to 39 in good health and CMV-seronegative. The chain joins TRBV6-5 to TRBJ1-1, with the D gene too uncertain to name. CDR3 sequence: CASSYSELNTEAFF. The bases read TGTGCCAGCAGTTACTCGGAGCTGAACACTGAAGCTTTCTTT.